This TCR beta chain is from a study of low-dose radiotherapy and immunotherapy resistance in tumors. About the research overall: A total of 6.5 Gy was given to Cohort 1 as 0.5 Gy per fraction every 2 weeks. Oral administration of aspirin 300 mg daily occurred for four cycles, commencing at cycle 1 day 1.

This clonotype was picked up a small number of times. V was pared by 7 bases and J by 4 bases, with 13 bases between. CDR1 and CDR2 (germline): MDHEN, SYDVKM. The CDR3 is 13 amino acids. With TRAV- and TRBV-specific primers, first-strand cDNA was made, covering the alpha and beta chains. A constant-region primer paired with the V-primer adapter amplified TCRs over approximately 18 PCR cycles. The mRNA which had been isolated was amplified by in vitro transcription. TCRdb re-derived calls from the reads in MiXCR, one entry per CDR3 protein. The sample yields about 12,000 distinct CDR3 sequences, roughly 72% seen once.

The chain combines TRBV28 with TRBJ1-2; tentatively, D is TRBD1 (5 bases). The clonotype comes from a human donor with advanced metastatic prostate, ovarian, gallbladder or colorectal cancer (not recorded which). This table probably holds off-target reads from a library built for another chain. The chain's CDR3 is CASTFTDSYGYTF. CDR3 DNA: TGTGCCAGCACCTTTACCGACAGCTATGGCTACACCTTC.